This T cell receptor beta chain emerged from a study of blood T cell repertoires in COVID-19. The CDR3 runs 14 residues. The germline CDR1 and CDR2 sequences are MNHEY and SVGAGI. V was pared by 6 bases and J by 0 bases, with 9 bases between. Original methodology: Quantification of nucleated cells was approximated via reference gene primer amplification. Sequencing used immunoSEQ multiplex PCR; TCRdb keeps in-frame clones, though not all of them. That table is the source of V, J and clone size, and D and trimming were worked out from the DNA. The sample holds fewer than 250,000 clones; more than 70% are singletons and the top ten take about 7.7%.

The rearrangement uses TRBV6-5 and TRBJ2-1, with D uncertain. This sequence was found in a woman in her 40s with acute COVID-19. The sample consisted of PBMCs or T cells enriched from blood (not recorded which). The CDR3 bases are TGTGCCAGCAGAGACTTAAGCTCCTACAATGAGCAGTTCTTC. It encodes CASRDLSSYNEQFF.